This TCR beta chain is from a study of blood T cell repertoires in COVID-19. Across the study: T cells, B-cell-depleted T cells, or PBMCs provided the cDNA or gDNA that served as material.

This CDR3 region has 14 residues. CDR1 is MDHEN, CDR2 SYDVKM, per germline. V was shortened by 6 bases and J by 3 bases, with 11 bases between the two germline ends. Libraries were prepared by immunoSEQ multiplex PCR; TCRdb keeps only in-frame clonotypes and omits some of them. The data contain about 52,000 clones, roughly 83% of them singletons. The gene calls are TRBV28 and TRBJ1-4, with D uncertain. Sequencing was performed on peripheral blood. The sequence was collected from an elderly woman with acute or convalescent COVID-19. CDR3 loop: CASRRTGANEKLFF. DNA for the CDR3: TGTGCCAGCAGGAGGACTGGGGCTAATGAAAAACTGTTTTTT.